The rows below give T cell receptor beta chains drawn from one sample of a study of beta chain features in type 1 diabetes. The repertoire was sequenced with immunoSEQ multiplex PCR; TCRdb's copy has only in-frame clones and lacks some. The repertoire has roughly 100,000 clones, 25% to 35% of them found once; the top ten carry 0.5% to 0.6%. Sequencing was carried out using central memory CD4+ T cells from blood. These receptors were collected from a woman aged 18-29 years with type 1 diabetes. Both conserved end residues are part of each CDR3. A D gene is named only where the DNA matches it firmly. Rows may omit the clone size; those that give it use once, few, many or a size class.

>TRBJ2-7|TRBV7-3|NA|NA
TGTGCCAGCAGCTTGACTAGCTCCTACGAGCAGTACTTC
CASSLTSSYEQYF
>TRBJ1-2|TRBV2|TRBD1|NA
TGTGCCAGCCTCCGGGACAGACACAGCTATGGCTACACCTTC
CASLRDRHSYGYTF
>TRBJ1-5|TRBV27|TRBD1|few
TGTGCCAGCAGTGCAGACAGGGCTAATCAGCCCCAGCATTTT
CASSADRANQPQHF
>TRBJ2-3|TRBV25-1|NA|few
TGTGCCAGCAGTGAAGTTGCCGGGAACACAGATACGCAGTATTTT
CASSEVAGNTDTQYF
>TRBJ1-2|TRBV5-1|TRBD1|few
TGCGCCAGCAGCCCGTCGGGGACAGCATTTAACTATGGCTACACCTTC
CASSPSGTAFNYGYTF
>TRBJ1-1|TRBV30|TRBD1|NA
TGTGCCTGGAGTGTCCGGGACAGGGACACTGAAGCTTTCTTT
CAWSVRDRDTEAFF
>TRBJ2-1|TRBV2|TRBD1|NA
TGTGCCAGCAGTGTACAGGGGGCCTACAATGAGCAGTTCTTC
CASSVQGAYNEQFF
>TRBJ1-1|TRBV30|NA|NA
TGTGCCTGGAGTGTATCAACCCGGGACACTGCTTTCTTT
CAWSVSTRDTAFF
>TRBJ1-2|TRBV29-1|TRBD1|NA
TGCAGCGTTGAAAGAGGGGGCAACTATGGCTACACCTTC
CSVERGGNYGYTF
>TRBJ2-3|TRBV7-9|NA|few
TGTGCCAGCAGCGCGGCTAGGGATACGCAGTATTTT
CASSAARDTQYF
>TRBJ2-2|TRBV9|NA|NA
TGTGCCAGCAGCGTAGAGTCGGGAATCACCGGGGAGCTGTTTTTT
CASSVESGITGELFF
>TRBJ2-3|TRBV7-3|TRBD2|few
TGTGCCAGCAGCTGGAGCGGGAGGGTTCTCACAGATACGCAGTATTTT
CASSWSGRVLTDTQYF
>TRBJ1-1|TRBV7-9|NA|NA
TGTGCCAGCAGCTTCCGGACCGGGACACCGAACACTGAAGCTTTCTTT
CASSFRTGTPNTEAFF
>TRBJ1-1|TRBV27|NA|NA
TGTGCCAGCAATTCGGGAGCAGGGAACACTGAAGCTTTCTTT
CASNSGAGNTEAFF
>TRBJ1-1|TRBV6-5|TRBD1|NA
TGTGCCAGCAGGAGACAGGGGGCGAACACTGAAGCTTTCTTT
CASRRQGANTEAFF
>TRBJ2-1|TRBV6-6|NA|NA
TGTGCCAGCAGTCGGGTCAGTAATGAGCAGTTCTTC
CASSRVSNEQFF
>TRBJ2-5|TRBV28|NA|NA
TGTGCCAGCAGTCATAGCGGCAACGTAGAAGAGACCCAGTACTTC
CASSHSGNVEETQYF
>TRBJ2-1|TRBV7-6|NA|NA
TGTGCCAGCAGCTTAGCACAGGTCGGCTACAATGAGCAGTTCTTC
CASSLAQVGYNEQFF
>TRBJ1-1|TRBV21-1|NA|NA
TGTGCCAGCAGCGAGCACAGGGGAAAGGGCACTGAAGCTTTCTTT
CASSEHRGKGTEAFF
>TRBJ1-4|TRBV27|NA|NA
TGTGCCAGTGGGGGGGCTGCAACTAATGAAAAACTGTTTTTT
CASGGAATNEKLFF
>TRBJ2-1|TRBV9|TRBD1|few
TGTGCCAGCAGCCTACAGGGGTCCTCCTACAATGAGCAGTTCTTC
CASSLQGSSYNEQFF
>TRBJ1-1|TRBV7-9|TRBD1|NA
TGTGCTTCCAGAGGTGGACAGGGGAACACTGAAGCTTTCTTT
CASRGGQGNTEAFF